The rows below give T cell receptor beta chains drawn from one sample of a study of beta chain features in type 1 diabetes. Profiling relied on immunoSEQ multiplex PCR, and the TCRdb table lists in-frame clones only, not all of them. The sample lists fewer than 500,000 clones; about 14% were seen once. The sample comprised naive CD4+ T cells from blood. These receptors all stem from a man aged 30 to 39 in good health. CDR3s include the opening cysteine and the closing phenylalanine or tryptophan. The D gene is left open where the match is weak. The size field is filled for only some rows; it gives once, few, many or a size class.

cdr3_nt: TGTGCCAGCAGCGTCCGAGCGGACAGAGCGGCGAGCGAGCAGTACTTC; cdr3_aa: CASSVRADRAASEQYF; v_call: TRBV9; cdr3_length: 16; clone_size: NA; d_call: NA; j_call: TRBJ2-7
cdr3_nt: TGCAGCGTAATGGAAACAGGGCGAGGGCAAGCTTTCTTT; cdr3_aa: CSVMETGRGQAFF; v_call: TRBV29-1; cdr3_length: 13; clone_size: NA; d_call: NA; j_call: TRBJ1-1
cdr3_nt: TGCGCCAGCAGCCAGAGGGGGGGATATGGCTACACCTTC; cdr3_aa: CASSQRGGYGYTF; v_call: TRBV4-1; cdr3_length: 13; clone_size: few; d_call: NA; j_call: TRBJ1-2
cdr3_nt: TGTGCCAGCAGCCAAGTTTCTAGCGATACAGATACGCAGTATTTT; cdr3_aa: CASSQVSSDTDTQYF; v_call: TRBV4-2; cdr3_length: 15; clone_size: NA; d_call: NA; j_call: TRBJ2-3
cdr3_nt: TGTGCCAGCACCAATAGCGGGAGGGCCCAAGAGACCCAGTACTTC; cdr3_aa: CASTNSGRAQETQYF; v_call: TRBV14; cdr3_length: 15; clone_size: few; d_call: TRBD2; j_call: TRBJ2-5
cdr3_nt: TGCGCCAGCAGCTTGGTGTCCAGCACAGATACGCAGTATTTT; cdr3_aa: CASSLVSSTDTQYF; v_call: TRBV5-1; cdr3_length: 14; clone_size: few; d_call: NA; j_call: TRBJ2-3
cdr3_nt: TGTGCCAGCAGCCCCCGGACAGGGGGCAATGAGCAGTTCTTC; cdr3_aa: CASSPRTGGNEQFF; v_call: TRBV7-3; cdr3_length: 14; clone_size: NA; d_call: TRBD1; j_call: TRBJ2-1
cdr3_nt: TGCAGTGCTAAACTTGGGACTGAAGCTTTCTTT; cdr3_aa: CSAKLGTEAFF; v_call: TRBV20-1; cdr3_length: 11; clone_size: NA; d_call: NA; j_call: TRBJ1-1
cdr3_nt: TGTGCCAGCAGCAATTTGCACTTGCGGGCTGAAGCTTTCTTT; cdr3_aa: CASSNLHLRAEAFF; v_call: TRBV5-4; cdr3_length: 14; clone_size: NA; d_call: NA; j_call: TRBJ1-1
cdr3_nt: TGTGCCAGCAGCGGCGGGAGTTCCTACAATGAGCAGTTCTTC; cdr3_aa: CASSGGSSYNEQFF; v_call: TRBV7-6; cdr3_length: 14; clone_size: few; d_call: TRBD2; j_call: TRBJ2-1
cdr3_nt: TGTGCCAGCAGCTCCGGAGTAGCGGGAGCCACAGATACGCAGTATTTT; cdr3_aa: CASSSGVAGATDTQYF; v_call: TRBV11-3; cdr3_length: 16; clone_size: NA; d_call: TRBD2; j_call: TRBJ2-3
cdr3_nt: TGCAGTGCAACACAGCATGAGCAGTTCTTC; cdr3_aa: CSATQHEQFF; v_call: TRBV20-1; cdr3_length: 10; clone_size: NA; d_call: NA; j_call: TRBJ2-1
cdr3_nt: TGTGCCAGCAGCCTAGGACTGAAGTACGAGCAGTACTTC; cdr3_aa: CASSLGLKYEQYF; v_call: TRBV7-2; cdr3_length: 13; clone_size: NA; d_call: NA; j_call: TRBJ2-7
cdr3_nt: TGTGCCAGCAGCGTAGCCTTTGGGACTGGGGCCAACGTCCTGACTTTC; cdr3_aa: CASSVAFGTGANVLTF; v_call: TRBV9; cdr3_length: 16; clone_size: NA; d_call: NA; j_call: TRBJ2-6